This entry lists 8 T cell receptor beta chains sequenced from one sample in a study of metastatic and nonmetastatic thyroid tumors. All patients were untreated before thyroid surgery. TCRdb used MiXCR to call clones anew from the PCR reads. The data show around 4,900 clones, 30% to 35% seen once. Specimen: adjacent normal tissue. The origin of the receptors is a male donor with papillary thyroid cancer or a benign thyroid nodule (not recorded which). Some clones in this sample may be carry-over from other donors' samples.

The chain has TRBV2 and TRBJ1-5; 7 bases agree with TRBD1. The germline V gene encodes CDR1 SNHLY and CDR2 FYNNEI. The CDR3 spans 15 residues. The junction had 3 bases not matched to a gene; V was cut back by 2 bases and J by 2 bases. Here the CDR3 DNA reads TGTGCCAGCAGTGAAAACAGGGGCCGCAATCAGCCCCAGCATTTT. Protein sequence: CASSENRGRNQPQHF.

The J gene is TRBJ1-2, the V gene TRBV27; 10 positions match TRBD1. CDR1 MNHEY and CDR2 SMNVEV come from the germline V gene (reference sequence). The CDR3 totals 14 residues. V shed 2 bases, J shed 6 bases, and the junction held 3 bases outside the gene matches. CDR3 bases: TGTGCCAGCAGTTTAGGACAGGGGGGTGATGGCTACACCTTC. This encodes CASSLGQGGDGYTF.

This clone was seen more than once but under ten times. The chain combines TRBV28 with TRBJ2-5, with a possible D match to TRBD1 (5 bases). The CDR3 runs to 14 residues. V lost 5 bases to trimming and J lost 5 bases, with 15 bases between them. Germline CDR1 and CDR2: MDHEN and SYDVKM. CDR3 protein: CASSNQGESETQYF. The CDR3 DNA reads TGTGCCAGCAGTAACCAGGGCGAGAGCGAGACCCAGTACTTC.

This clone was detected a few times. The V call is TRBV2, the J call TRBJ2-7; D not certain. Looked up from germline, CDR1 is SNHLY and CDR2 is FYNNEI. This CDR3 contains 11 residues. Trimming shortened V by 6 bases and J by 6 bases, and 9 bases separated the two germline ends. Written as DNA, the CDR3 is TGTGCCAGCAGCCAGACCTGCGAGCAGTACTTC. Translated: CASSQTCEQYF.

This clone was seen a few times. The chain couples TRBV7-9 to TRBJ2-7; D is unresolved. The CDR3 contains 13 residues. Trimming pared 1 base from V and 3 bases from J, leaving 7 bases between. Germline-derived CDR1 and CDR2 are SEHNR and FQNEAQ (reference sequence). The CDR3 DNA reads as TGTGCCAGCAGCTTAGACCCCGGCTACGAGCAGTACTTC. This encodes CASSLDPGYEQYF.

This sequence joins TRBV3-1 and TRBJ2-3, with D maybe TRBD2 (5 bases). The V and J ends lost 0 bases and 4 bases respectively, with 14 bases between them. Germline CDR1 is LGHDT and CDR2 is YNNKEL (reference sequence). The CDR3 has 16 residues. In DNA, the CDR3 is TGTGCCAGCAGCCAAGAACCAGCGGCCTGGGCAGATACGCAGTATTTT. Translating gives CASSQEPAAWADTQYF.

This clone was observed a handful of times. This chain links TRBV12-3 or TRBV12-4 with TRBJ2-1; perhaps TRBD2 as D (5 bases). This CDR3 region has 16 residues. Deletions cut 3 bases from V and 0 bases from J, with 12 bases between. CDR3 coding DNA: TGTGCCAGCAGTTTTGGCGGACTGAGCTCCTACAATGAGCAGTTCTTC. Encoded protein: CASSFGGLSSYNEQFF.

This chain's CDR3 is CASTAPGGKADTEAFF. In DNA form, the CDR3 reads TGTGCCAGCACCGCACCAGGGGGCAAGGCGGACACTGAAGCTTTCTTT. The rearrangement joins TRBV28 to TRBJ1-1, with 8 bases that match TRBD1. This CDR3 comprises 16 residues. The germline V gene has CDR1 MDHEN and CDR2 SYDVKM. V was clipped by 7 bases and J by 3 bases; unmatched bases: 13.